This TCR beta chain emerged from a study of spatial heterogeneity in lung cancer. About the research overall: Unique TCR and UMI combinations averaged more than ten appearances each in raw reads.

Study observations and caveats: In blood, ubiquitous expanded tumor TCRs appeared more at resection than follow-up.

Every TCR cDNA molecule bore its own unique molecular identifier. Via MiXCR, TCRdb re-called the 5' RACE reads, giving one row per CDR3 protein. The table includes about 85,000 distinct CDR3 sequences, roughly a fifth detected once. On this clonotype itself: What it recognizes is unknown.

Stated time point: sample taken at primary tumor resection. Sequencing of whole RNA from tumor, nontumor lung or frozen PBMC involved no sorting. There were 72 donors, all of them untreated patients with early-stage non-small cell lung cancer. The length of the CDR3 is 13 residues. Germline V gene data show CDR1 as DFQATT and CDR2 as SNEGSKA (reference sequence). The V and J ends lost 7 bases and 3 bases respectively, with 13 bases between them. Here the sequenced sample was PBMCs, taken at surgery. The V gene is TRBV20-1, the J gene TRBJ2-1; D is tentatively TRBD1 or TRBD2 (5 bases each). This sequence was found in a male donor with early-stage non-small cell lung cancer. CDR3 loop: CSGGRDLYNEQFF. CDR3 in DNA: TGCAGTGGAGGCAGGGACCTCTACAATGAGCAGTTCTTC.